The 13 T cell receptor beta chains given below trace back to one sample, sequenced in a study of Graves' ophthalmopathy and Graves' hyperthyroidism. RNA transcripts were the source from which TCR beta CDR3 regions were amplified. Investigators did first-round RT-PCR with HTBI primers, then second-round multiplex PCR. TCRdb called the multiplex PCR reads again in MiXCR, with one record for every CDR3 protein. The sample lists hundreds of thousands of distinct CDR3 sequences; roughly 41% were seen once. Sequenced sample: peripheral blood. All receptors derive from an adult man with Graves' ophthalmopathy.

In this sample, this clonotype turned up many times. The V gene is TRBV29-1, the J gene TRBJ1-2; D ambiguous. Germline V gene data show CDR1 as SQVTM and CDR2 as ANQGSEA. V lost 4 bases, J lost 1 base, and 7 bases lay in between. The CDR3 sequence is 12 residues long. The CDR3 sequence: CSVGASNYGYTF. CDR3 sequence (DNA): TGCAGCGTTGGGGCTAGTAACTATGGCTACACCTTC.

The chain carries TRBV10-3 and TRBJ2-5, with D hard to call. Trimming took off 6 bases at V and 2 bases at J, with 16 bases between the two ends. The CDR3 has 15 amino acids. Germline lookup yields CDR1 ENHRY and CDR2 SYGVKD. The CDR3 region is CAISPGPASQETQYF. CDR3 in DNA: TGTGCCATCAGCCCAGGTCCAGCTAGTCAAGAGACCCAGTACTTC.

This clonotype showed up just a few times. The chain carries TRBV20-1 and TRBJ2-7; D is unclear. V gave up 8 bases and J gave up 0 bases, with 14 bases separating them. The CDR3 has 13 amino acids. Per the germline V gene, CDR1 is DFQATT and CDR2 is SNEGSKA (reference sequence). The CDR3 DNA is TGCAGTACCCCAAGGGCAGGCTCCTACGAGCAGTACTTC. Its protein is CSTPRAGSYEQYF.

This clonotype showed up just once. The V and J genes are TRBV24-1 and TRBJ1-6; TRBD1 agrees at 12 bases. The trim removed 3 bases at V and 10 bases at J, leaving 6 bases unmatched. Germline lookup yields CDR1 KGHDR and CDR2 SFDVKD. This CDR3 region has 16 residues. The CDR3 protein is CATSDAGTGGQSPLHF. CDR3 sequence (DNA): TGTGCCACCAGTGATGCCGGGACAGGGGGCCAATCACCCCTCCACTTT.

CDR3 amino acids: CASRPPGTGVAGGYTF. The CDR3, as DNA: TGTGCCAGCAGACCCCCCGGGACAGGGGTGGCTGGTGGCTACACCTTC. This chain joins TRBV2 and TRBJ1-2; 10 bases are shared with TRBD1. In germline, CDR1 is SNHLY, CDR2 FYNNEI. There are 16 residues in the CDR3. V shed 6 bases, J shed 7 bases, and the junction held 14 bases outside the gene matches.

V is TRBV25-1 and J is TRBJ2-2, with 12 bases that match TRBD2. Germline assignment: CDR1 MGHDK and CDR2 SYGVNS. This CDR3 is 17 amino acids long. Trimming at V came to 6 bases and at J to 7 bases, leaving 12 bases not matched to a gene. CDR3 sequence reads: CASRVPGTSGPNGELFF. CDR3 nucleotide sequence: TGTGCCAGCAGGGTCCCCGGGACTAGCGGGCCTAACGGGGAGCTGTTTTTT.

J is TRBJ2-3 and V is TRBV24-1; D remains ambiguous. The CDR3 has 14 residues. V was trimmed by 3 bases and J by 6 bases, leaving 12 bases between them. Germline CDR1 KGHDR, CDR2 SFDVKD. The CDR3, as DNA: TGTGCCACCAGTGATGGACCTACGGGCGATACGCAGTATTTT. Its translation: CATSDGPTGDTQYF.

The chain recombines TRBV7-9 with TRBJ2-7; TRBD1 matches at 10 bases. Germline-derived CDR1 and CDR2 are SEHNR and FQNEAQ (reference sequence). This CDR3 has 15 amino acids. With 5 bases clipped from V and 0 bases from J, the junction kept 4 bases outside the gene matches. This chain's CDR3 is CASSADRGPSYEQYF. CDR3 DNA sequence: TGTGCCAGCAGCGCCGACAGGGGGCCCTCCTACGAGCAGTACTTC.

This clonotype showed up many times. The DNA of the CDR3 is TGTGCCAGCAGTTACGACCCAATGTATGGCTACACCTTC. Encoded protein: CASSYDPMYGYTF. The chain links TRBV6-6 to TRBJ1-2; D ambiguous. The CDR3 consists of 13 residues. Germline V gives CDR1 MNHNY, CDR2 SVGAGI (reference sequence). Trimming pared 2 bases from V and 5 bases from J, leaving 9 bases between.

This chain uses TRBV7-2 with TRBJ2-5; the match to TRBD1 covers 8 bases. There are 14 residues in the CDR3. V shed 8 bases and J 5 bases; nucleotides not matched to a gene: 10. Looked up from germline, CDR1 is SGHTA and CDR2 is FQGNSA. DNA of the CDR3: TGTGCCAGCTCATGGACAGGGTCCCGTGAGACCCAGTACTTC. Encoded protein: CASSWTGSRETQYF.

The rearrangement uses TRBV2 and TRBJ1-2, with D perhaps TRBD1 (5 bases). Trimming took 6 bases from V and 5 from J, leaving 13 bases between them. The CDR3 is 13 amino acids. Germline V CDR1 and CDR2: SNHLY, FYNNEI. CDR3 loop: CASRPGTEYGYTF. CDR3 sequence (DNA): TGTGCCAGCAGGCCCGGGACCGAATATGGCTACACCTTC.

The gene calls are TRBV11-3 and TRBJ2-7; perhaps TRBD2 as D (5 bases). The V end lost 8 bases, the J end lost 7 bases, and 18 bases lay between the germline ends. The germline V gene has CDR1 SGHNT and CDR2 YENEEA. The CDR3 is made up of 13 amino acids. The CDR3 nucleotides are TGTGCCAGCCACCTCAGCGGTCCTACGGAGCAGTACTTC. Translated, it gives CASHLSGPTEQYF.

This clonotype was counted many times. V is TRBV20-1 and J is TRBJ1-1; D gene unclear. The germline V gene has CDR1 DFQATT and CDR2 SNEGSKA (reference sequence). V was cut by 6 bases and J by 6 bases, with 11 bases left in between. The CDR3 is 11 amino acids. The CDR3 DNA reads TGCAGTGCCCCGGGCGACGCTGAAGCTTTCTTT. Amino acid sequence: CSAPGDAEAFF.